This T cell receptor (beta chain) was identified in a study of T cell responses to AZD1222 COVID-19 vaccine. Only in-frame clones appear in the TCRdb table, and some are missing; sequencing was by immunoSEQ multiplex PCR. The repertoire consists of around 95,000 clones, with over 75% occurring once and the leading ten covering 3.5% to 4.5%. The V end was cut by 3 bases, the J end by 4 bases, with 4 bases between. There are 11 residues in the CDR3. Germline V CDR1 and CDR2: MDHEN, SYDVKM. This clone was seen once. Its target is unknown. General study findings and limits: Nearly half of the spike-specific TCRs reportedly recognize variant regions that carry no mutations. When two AZD1222 doses had been given, Spike-specific TCR breadth and depth rose. Females made up more of the donors, who were largely white British, and clonal diversity may have come out too low. With dominance at 160-218 and 743-854, vaccine-associated CD4 TCRs spanned spike.

The sequenced sample was peripheral blood, obtained on day 0 of MenACWY control vaccination. The chain employs TRBV28 and TRBJ2-7; D ambiguous. This clonotype was sampled from an adult in good health. In DNA form, the CDR3 reads TGTGCCAGCAGTTTCGAATACGAGCAGTACTTC. Its protein is CASSFEYEQYF.